Only a few counts were recorded for the clone carrying this T cell receptor (beta chain). This sample was taken from a study of blood T cell repertoires in COVID-19. The V end lost 1 base, the J end lost 0 bases, and 19 bases lay between the germline ends. This CDR3 is 18 amino acids long. Looked up from germline, CDR1 is SGHNT and CDR2 is YYREEE (reference sequence). Only in-frame clones appear in the TCRdb table, and some are missing; sequencing was by immunoSEQ multiplex PCR. Of a few hundred thousand clones in the sample, more than 70% were seen once. The genes are TRBV5-4 and TRBJ1-1, with D unclear. Sequences were obtained from peripheral blood. The TCR sequence derives from a woman between 18 and 29 years old with acute or convalescent COVID-19. CDR3 sequence (DNA): TGTGCCAGCAGCTTGAGTTTAGGTAACGTAGCCATGAACACTGAAGCTTTCTTT. It translates to CASSLSLGNVAMNTEAFF.